This is a list of T cell receptor beta chains from one sample in a study of T cell changes during pregnancy in multiple sclerosis. The method was immunoSEQ multiplex PCR; TCRdb's version includes in-frame clones alone and lacks a portion of them. The sample records about 41,000 clones, 90% being singletons. The sample here was CD8+ T cells from peripheral blood mononuclear cells, taken in the first trimester of pregnancy. Receptors originate from a female donor with multiple sclerosis, enrolled in a pregnancy study. Each CDR3 is given with its conserved first and last residue. A D gene is named only where the DNA matches it firmly. Clone sizes are given selectively: once, few, many, or a class where the clone is expanded.

>NA|TRBJ2-7|TRBV11-3|NA
CASSAGSYEQYF
TGTGCCAGCAGCGCCGGCTCCTACGAGCAGTACTTC
>NA|TRBJ2-5|TRBV19|TRBD2
CASSSGGGRYQETQYF
TGTGCCAGTAGTAGTGGCGGGGGGCGGTACCAAGAGACCCAGTACTTC
>once|TRBJ1-1|TRBV4-1|NA
CASSRRDNQNTEAFF
TGCGCCAGCAGCCGCCGGGACAATCAGAACACTGAAGCTTTCTTT
>NA|TRBJ1-5|TRBV19|NA
CASSIVHRQGQPQHF
TGTGCCAGTAGTATAGTTCACAGGCAAGGTCAGCCCCAGCATTTT
>once|TRBJ1-2|TRBV6-5|NA
CASSYYRAGARYGYTF
TGTGCCAGCAGTTATTATAGGGCGGGGGCAAGGTATGGCTACACCTTC
>once|TRBJ2-7|TRBV10-2|NA
CASSVSVNEQYF
TGCGCCAGCAGTGTATCGGTTAACGAGCAGTACTTC
>NA|TRBJ2-7|TRBV7-9|NA
CASSQQGYEQYF
TGTGCCAGCAGCCAACAGGGATACGAGCAGTACTTC
>NA|TRBJ1-5|TRBV5-1|NA
CASSLGSGSNQPQHF
TGCGCCAGCAGCCTAGGATCGGGGAGCAATCAGCCCCAGCATTTT
>NA|TRBJ2-7|TRBV5-4|NA
CASSYEATEQYF
TGTGCCAGCAGTTATGAGGCTACCGAGCAGTACTTC
>NA|TRBJ1-2|TRBV11-2|TRBD1
CASSFLPGQGAINYGYTF
TGTGCCAGCAGCTTCCTACCGGGACAGGGGGCGATTAACTATGGCTACACCTTC
>NA|TRBJ2-1|TRBV5-1|NA
CASSLWAGSSYNEQFF
TGCGCCAGCAGCTTATGGGCAGGAAGCTCCTACAATGAGCAGTTCTTC
>NA|TRBJ1-4|TRBV7-6|TRBD1
CASSDREKGEKLFF
TGTGCCAGCAGCGACAGGGAAAAGGGTGAAAAACTGTTTTTT
>NA|TRBJ2-2|TRBV6-4|NA
CASSRDSSSGELFF
TGTGCCAGCAGCAGGGACTCGTCGTCGGGGGAGCTGTTTTTT
>NA|TRBJ1-3|TRBV7-9|TRBD1
CASSFLQGAGNTIYF
TGTGCCAGCAGCTTCTTACAGGGGGCTGGAAACACCATATATTTT
>NA|TRBJ2-3|TRBV10-3|TRBD2
CAISSSGGATDTQYF
TGTGCCATCAGTTCCAGCGGGGGGGCCACAGATACGCAGTATTTT
>once|TRBJ2-7|TRBV11-3|NA
CASSRRDSYEQYF
TGTGCCAGCAGCAGACGGGACTCTTACGAGCAGTACTTC
>NA|TRBJ2-4|TRBV11-2|TRBD1
CASSLVSGTARGIQYF
TGTGCCAGCAGCTTAGTTTCCGGGACAGCAAGAGGGATTCAGTACTTC
>NA|TRBJ2-3|TRBV23-1|TRBD1
CASRGTGRTDTQYF
TGCGCCAGCCGCGGGACAGGCCGCACAGATACGCAGTATTTT
>few|TRBJ2-7|TRBV6-6|NA
CASSYLGPNSYEQYF
TGTGCCAGCAGTTACCTGGGGCCGAATTCCTACGAGCAGTACTTC
>NA|TRBJ1-4|TRBV7-6|NA
CASSQGHFGTNEKLFF
TGTGCCAGCAGCCAGGGACATTTTGGAACTAATGAAAAACTGTTTTTT
>NA|TRBJ2-7|TRBV27|TRBD2
CASSYRDYSSYEQYF
TGTGCCAGCAGTTATCGGGACTACAGCTCCTACGAGCAGTACTTC
>NA|TRBJ1-2|TRBV27|TRBD1
CASLQRQGEAVLGGYTF
TGTGCCAGCCTCCAGAGACAGGGCGAGGCTGTCTTAGGCGGCTACACCTTC
>NA|TRBJ2-7|TRBV6-5|TRBD1
CASSPGQGNYEQYF
TGTGCCAGCAGTCCGGGACAGGGCAATTACGAGCAGTACTTC
>once|TRBJ2-7|TRBV4-1|NA
CASSQDGPEGYEQYF
TGCGCCAGCAGCCAAGACGGGCCGGAGGGCTACGAGCAGTACTTC
>NA|TRBJ2-5|TRBV6-5|TRBD1
CASSPQGLGETQYF
TGTGCCAGCAGTCCACAGGGGTTGGGAGAGACCCAGTACTTC
>once|TRBJ2-1|TRBV6-4|NA
CASSDSGLTTYNEQFF
TGTGCCAGCAGTGACTCAGGACTAACTACCTACAATGAGCAGTTCTTC
>once|TRBJ2-1|TRBV19|NA
CASSSIAGEYNEQFF
TGTGCCAGTAGTAGCATAGCCGGAGAGTACAATGAGCAGTTCTTC
>NA|TRBJ1-4|TRBV2|NA
CASRRSVETNEKLFF
TGTGCCAGCAGACGGTCGGTGGAGACTAATGAAAAACTGTTTTTT
>NA|TRBJ2-1|TRBV5-6|TRBD1
CASSLPGQGGNEQFF
TGTGCCAGCAGCTTGCCGGGACAGGGGGGGAATGAGCAGTTCTTC
>NA|TRBJ2-4|TRBV2|NA
CASHTESDIQYF
TGTGCCAGTCATACCGAGAGTGACATTCAGTACTTC
>once|TRBJ2-7|TRBV19|TRBD1
CASREQGAFYYEQYF
TGTGCCAGTAGAGAACAGGGGGCCTTCTACTACGAGCAGTACTTC
>NA|TRBJ2-3|TRBV4-3|TRBD2
CASSQDLFRGDSTDTQYF
TGCGCCAGCAGCCAAGATCTTTTTCGGGGGGATAGCACAGATACGCAGTATTTT
>NA|TRBJ1-1|TRBV7-9|NA
CASSLGAGNTEAFF
TGTGCCAGCAGCTTAGGGGCAGGGAACACTGAAGCTTTCTTT
>NA|TRBJ2-7|TRBV6-5|TRBD1
CATGTGGVEQYF
TGTGCCACCGGGACAGGGGGCGTCGAGCAGTACTTC
>NA|TRBJ2-7|TRBV30|TRBD1
CAWSVQGAIHEQYF
TGTGCCTGGAGTGTACAGGGGGCAATCCACGAGCAGTACTTC
>NA|TRBJ2-7|TRBV14|TRBD1
CASSHRDRGYPHEQYF
TGTGCCAGCAGCCACCGGGACAGGGGTTATCCCCACGAGCAGTACTTC
>NA|TRBJ1-5|TRBV6-1|NA
CASSLIQGSKQPQHF
TGTGCCAGCAGTTTAATCCAGGGCTCGAAACAGCCCCAGCATTTT
>NA|TRBJ2-5|TRBV2|TRBD2
CASLGREGPQQETQYF
TGTGCCAGCCTGGGGCGGGAGGGCCCACAGCAAGAGACCCAGTACTTC
>NA|TRBJ2-7|TRBV2|NA
CASSPGSSYEQYF
TGTGCCAGCAGTCCGGGATCCTCCTACGAGCAGTACTTC
>NA|TRBJ2-1|TRBV7-3|NA
CASSFPGERQFF
TGTGCCAGCAGTTTTCCCGGGGAACGGCAGTTCTTC
>NA|TRBJ2-1|TRBV9|NA
CASSIAGTFLGNEQFF
TGTGCCAGCAGCATCGCCGGGACTTTTCTGGGGAATGAGCAGTTCTTC